This entry is about one TCR beta chain. The antigen it recognizes is unknown. Base-call qualities are not available, and no considerably larger clone is one nucleotide away. Library preparation used RACE. Sequenced on a NextSeq 500. Library preparation attached unique molecular identifiers to individual cDNA molecules for quantitative, reproducible TCR counting. Each blood RNA sample was used to sequence both TCR alpha and TCR beta chains. The authors processed their data as follows. Samples had a median of about 96,000 TCRs, with a range from roughly 23,224 to 750,000. The Decombinator software suite was used to annotate the V, J and CDR3 of the TCR reads. For PS versus PT1 abundance plots, all samples were subsampled to the same number of TCRs (28,000). Expanded TCRs were defined as absent before sensitization and observed at least eight times at the 2-week time point. TCRdb passed the public sequencing reads through fastp at Q25 and MiXCR, retaining productive beta sequences. Duplicate CDR3 protein sequences are folded into a single record with the most common DNA and genes. The V and J calls shown here were made by TCRdb, not taken from the authors' results. The sample table holds about 98,000 distinct CDR3 sequences, of which 10% to 12% were seen once. The ten largest clones take up approximately 3.4% of the sample.

This sample stems from a study of human T cells and chemical hapten exposure (TCRdb year 2021). A note on the overall study: For sensitization, 2% DPC in acetone was applied to a roughly 2 cm by roughly 2 cm area of upper inner arm skin. Weekly therapeutic DPC doses were additionally applied to the scalp of patients throughout the roughly 23-week study period. Patch testing on the upper back used Finn chambers containing 0.01% DPC, with scoring done after 6 days according to International Contact Dermatitis Research Group standards. The mostly female patient cohort included alopecia areata with under or over 50% scalp involvement, alopecia totalis and alopecia universalis. Libraries were pooled for sequencing, and variation in per-sample TCR yields was attributed mainly to small differences in library volumes within the pool. Peripheral blood TCR repertoire changes were tracked in vivo in alopecia patients during primary and secondary sensitization to the hapten diphenylcyclopropenone (DPC). Blood samples were taken from patients before sensitization (week 0) and then at 2, 6 and about 24 weeks after DPC sensitization. For TCR sequencing, blood came from 25 to 35 alopecia patients at anywhere from one to four time points (pre-sensitization, 2, 6 and 24 weeks).

V is clipped by 1 base and J by 6 bases, and the sequence between their germline boundaries is 16 bases long. The germline V gene encodes CDR1 SGHTA and CDR2 FQGNSA. The CDR3 starts with the cysteine, ends with the phenylalanine, and has 16 residues. The entry retains the CDR3 DNA only, 48 bases that are in frame from base 1. Sample time point, as interpreted from the label and publication: pre-sensitization, week 0. Taken with the paper, the label for treatment or condition translates to: therapeutic diphenylcyclopropenone sensitization with weekly scalp DPC. Blood at each patch-test visit was drawn before the patch test was applied. Eligible patients were aged 18 to 70, diagnosed with alopecia, deemed suitable for DPC therapy, and excluded if pregnant. Unfractionated whole blood was collected in Tempus Blood RNA tubes, and total RNA was extracted from that blood. Paper-wide results and their limitations: Expanded TCRs formed significantly more large CDR3 similarity clusters than pre-sensitization or healthy control sets, consistent with antigen-driven responses. Repeated subsampling changed both the strength of the expansion versus patch-test correlation and the threshold at which the correlation became significant. The number of TCRs above 1 in 1000 frequency did not change with DPC sensitization; there was no evidence of global repertoire structure alterations. Because every patient had alopecia, a presumed autoimmune disease, the patients' immune response might differ from that of healthy individuals. Patch test score was positively correlated with the number of PT1 expanded TCRs, with significance at thresholds 8, 16 and 32 but not at 4.

This receptor was obtained from a woman aged 55 to 70 with alopecia areata. Some clones in this sample may be carry-over from other donors' samples. The sequences come from whole blood, collected in connection with sensitization to the hapten diphenylcyclopropenone (DPC). The chain joins TRBV7-2 to TRBJ2-1, and TRBD2 may be the D gene, going by 7 matching bases. The nucleotide sequence is given as TGTGCCAGCAGCTTAGGGGGGGCGGGGGCCCTCAATGAGCAGTTCTTC. Its translation reads: CASSLGGAGALNEQFF.